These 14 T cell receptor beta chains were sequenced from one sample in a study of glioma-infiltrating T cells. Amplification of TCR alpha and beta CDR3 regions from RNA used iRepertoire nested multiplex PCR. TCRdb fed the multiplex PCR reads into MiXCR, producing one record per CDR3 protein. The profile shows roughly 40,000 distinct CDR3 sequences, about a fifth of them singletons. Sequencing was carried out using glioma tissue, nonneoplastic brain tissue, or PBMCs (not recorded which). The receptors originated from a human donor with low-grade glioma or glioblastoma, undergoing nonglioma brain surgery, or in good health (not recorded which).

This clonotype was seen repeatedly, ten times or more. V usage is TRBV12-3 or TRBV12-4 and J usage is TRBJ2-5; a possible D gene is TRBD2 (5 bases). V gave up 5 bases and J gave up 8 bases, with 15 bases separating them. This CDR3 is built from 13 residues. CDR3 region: CASSQSRRETQYF. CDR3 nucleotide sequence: TGTGCCAGCAGTCAAAGTCGACGGGAAACCCAGTACTTC.

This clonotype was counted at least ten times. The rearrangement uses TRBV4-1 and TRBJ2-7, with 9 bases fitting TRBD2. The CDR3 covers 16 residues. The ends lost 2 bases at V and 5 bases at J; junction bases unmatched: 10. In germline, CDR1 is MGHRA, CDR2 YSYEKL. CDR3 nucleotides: TGCGCCAGCAGCCAACGTCTCGCTAGCGGGGCCGACGAGCAGTACTTC. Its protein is CASSQRLASGADEQYF.

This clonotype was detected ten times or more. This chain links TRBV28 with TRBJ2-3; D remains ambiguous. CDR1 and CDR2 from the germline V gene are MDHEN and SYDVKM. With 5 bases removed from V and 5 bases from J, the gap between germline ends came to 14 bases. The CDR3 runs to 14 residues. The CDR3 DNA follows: TGTGCCAGCAGTCCATGGGCGGAGAGAGATACGCAGTATTTT. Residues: CASSPWAERDTQYF. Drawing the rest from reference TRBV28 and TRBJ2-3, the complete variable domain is DVKVTQSSRYLVKRTGEKVFLECVQDMDHENMFWYRQDPGLGLRLIYFSYDVKMKEKGDIPEGYSVSREKKERFSLILESASTNQTSMYLCASSPWAERDTQYFGPGTRLTVL.

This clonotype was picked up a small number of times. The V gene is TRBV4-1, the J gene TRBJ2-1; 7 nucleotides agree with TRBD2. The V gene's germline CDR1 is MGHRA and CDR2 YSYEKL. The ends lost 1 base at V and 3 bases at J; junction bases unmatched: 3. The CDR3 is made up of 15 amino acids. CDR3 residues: CASSQGPGGYNEQFF. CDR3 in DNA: TGCGCCAGCAGCCAAGGCCCGGGGGGCTACAATGAGCAGTTCTTC.

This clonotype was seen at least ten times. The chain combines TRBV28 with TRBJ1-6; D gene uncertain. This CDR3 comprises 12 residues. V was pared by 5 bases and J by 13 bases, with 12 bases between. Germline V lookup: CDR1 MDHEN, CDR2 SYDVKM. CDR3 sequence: CASSLTVVPLHF. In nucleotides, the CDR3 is TGTGCCAGCAGTCTTACAGTCGTTCCCCTCCACTTT.

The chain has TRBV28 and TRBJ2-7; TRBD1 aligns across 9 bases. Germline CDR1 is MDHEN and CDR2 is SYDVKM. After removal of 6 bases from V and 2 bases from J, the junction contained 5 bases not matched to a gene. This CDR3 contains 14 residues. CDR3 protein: CASRPGQGTYEQYF. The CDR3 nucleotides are TGTGCCAGCAGACCGGGACAGGGCACCTACGAGCAGTACTTC.

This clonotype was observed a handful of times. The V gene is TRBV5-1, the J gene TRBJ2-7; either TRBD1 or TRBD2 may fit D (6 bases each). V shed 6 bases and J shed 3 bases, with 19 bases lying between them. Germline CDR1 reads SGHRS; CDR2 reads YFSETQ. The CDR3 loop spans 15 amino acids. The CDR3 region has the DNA TGCGCCAGCACCCTGGGGGGCGGGAACGGCTACGAGCAGTACTTC. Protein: CASTLGGGNGYEQYF. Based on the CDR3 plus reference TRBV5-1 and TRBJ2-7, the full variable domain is KAGVTQTPRYLIKTRGQQVTLSCSPISGHRSVSWYQQTPGQGLQFLFEYFSETQRNKGNFPGRFSGRQFSNSRSEMNVSTLELGDSALYLCASTLGGGNGYEQYFGPGTRLTVT.

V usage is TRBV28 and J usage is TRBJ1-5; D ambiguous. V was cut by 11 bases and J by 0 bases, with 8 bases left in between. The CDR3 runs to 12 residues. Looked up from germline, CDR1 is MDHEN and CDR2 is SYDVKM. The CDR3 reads CARTGSNQPQHF. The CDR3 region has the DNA TGTGCCCGCACTGGTAGCAATCAGCCCCAGCATTTT. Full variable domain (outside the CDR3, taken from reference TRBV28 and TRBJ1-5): DVKVTQSSRYLVKRTGEKVFLECVQDMDHENMFWYRQDPGLGLRLIYFSYDVKMKEKGDIPEGYSVSREKKERFSLILESASTNQTSMYLCARTGSNQPQHFGDGTRLSIL.

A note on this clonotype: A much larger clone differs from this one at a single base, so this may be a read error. CDR3 region: CASVGYAF. The DNA of the CDR3 is TGTGCCAGCGTAGGCTACGCCTTC. The chain carries TRBV14 and TRBJ1-2; no clear D. The CDR3 is 8 amino acids. Germline-derived CDR1 and CDR2 are SGHDN and FVKESK.

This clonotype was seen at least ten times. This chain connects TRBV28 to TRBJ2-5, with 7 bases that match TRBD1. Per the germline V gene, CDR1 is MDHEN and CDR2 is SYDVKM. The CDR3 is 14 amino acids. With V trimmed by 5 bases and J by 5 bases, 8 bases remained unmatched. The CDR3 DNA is TGTGCCAGCAGTCCCGATACAGGGGTTGAGACCCAGTACTTC. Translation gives CASSPDTGVETQYF.

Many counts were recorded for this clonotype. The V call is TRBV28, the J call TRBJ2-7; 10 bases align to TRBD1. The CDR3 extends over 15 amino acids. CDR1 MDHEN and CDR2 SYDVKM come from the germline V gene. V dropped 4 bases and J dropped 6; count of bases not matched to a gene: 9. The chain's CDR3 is CASSSHSGTGVEQYF. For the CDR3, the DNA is TGTGCCAGCAGTTCCCATTCCGGGACAGGGGTCGAGCAGTACTTC.

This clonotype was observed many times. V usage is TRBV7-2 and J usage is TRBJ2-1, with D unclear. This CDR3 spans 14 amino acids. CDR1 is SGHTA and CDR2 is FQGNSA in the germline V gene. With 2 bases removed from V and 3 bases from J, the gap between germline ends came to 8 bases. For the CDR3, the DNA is TGTGCCAGCAGCTTAACTGTGAACTACAATGAGCAGTTCTTC. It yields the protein CASSLTVNYNEQFF.

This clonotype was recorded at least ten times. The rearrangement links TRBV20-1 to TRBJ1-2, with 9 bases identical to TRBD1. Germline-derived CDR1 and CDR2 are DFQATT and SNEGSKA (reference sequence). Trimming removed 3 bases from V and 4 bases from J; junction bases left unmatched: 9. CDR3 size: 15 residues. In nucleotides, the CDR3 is TGCAGTGCTAGGAGGGGTACAGGGGGCGCCTATGGCTACACCTTC. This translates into CSARRGTGGAYGYTF.

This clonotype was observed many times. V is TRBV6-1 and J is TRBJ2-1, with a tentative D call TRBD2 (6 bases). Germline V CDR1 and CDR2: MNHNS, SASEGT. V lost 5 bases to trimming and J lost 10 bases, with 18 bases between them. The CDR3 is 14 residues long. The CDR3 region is CASSPRSDYSEQFF. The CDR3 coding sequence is TGTGCCAGCAGTCCCCGGTCGGACTACTCCGAGCAGTTCTTC.